These 30 T cell receptor beta chains share one sample of origin, sequenced in a study of blood T cell repertoires in COVID-19 (dated by TCRdb to the early 2020s). The library was prepared using the immunoSEQ multiplex PCR assay. TCRdb obtained this table from immuneACCESS and retained in-frame rearrangements with V and J assigned. These tables miss some clones; where compared with another copy, unresolved V genes account for less than half of the shortfall, and the remainder is unexplained. In this sample the table shows roughly 300,000 clones, about 83% of which occur a single time. Around 1.5% of the sample is in the top ten clones. Material: peripheral blood. All receptors come from a woman aged 45-65 years with acute or convalescent COVID-19.

This clone has a handful of counts. This chain links TRBV7-3 with TRBJ2-3; possibly TRBD1 for D (6 bases). This CDR3 region has 16 residues. Germline V gene sequence: CDR1 SGHTA, CDR2 FQGTGA. The germline V and J ends were trimmed by 4 bases and 5 bases, with 19 bases remaining between them. The CDR3 loop reads CASSWDGGAGIDTQYF. The CDR3 DNA follows: TGTGCCAGCAGCTGGGATGGGGGCGCTGGGATAGATACGCAGTATTTT.

This clone was seen once. The V gene is TRBV10-3, the J gene TRBJ1-2; TRBD1 agrees at 7 bases. This CDR3 is built from 14 residues. The germline CDR1 and CDR2 sequences are ENHRY and SYGVKD. Unmatched junction bases numbered 8, after V lost 6 bases and J lost 4 bases. The CDR3 DNA is TGTGCCATCAGGGGGACAGAAGGGATCTATGGCTACACCTTC. Translated, it gives CAIRGTEGIYGYTF.

V usage is TRBV19 and J usage is TRBJ1-2, with D perhaps TRBD1 (6 bases). Germline CDR1 LNHDA, CDR2 SQIVND (reference sequence). This CDR3 spans 13 amino acids. V gave up 4 bases and J gave up 8 bases, with 14 bases separating them. The CDR3 loop is CASSNGQYGGYTF. As DNA, the CDR3 is TGTGCCAGTAGTAACGGACAGTACGGAGGCTACACCTTC.

The chain recombines TRBV19 with TRBJ1-1; 10 positions match TRBD1. Germline-derived CDR1 and CDR2 are LNHDA and SQIVND (reference sequence). J gave up 4 bases and V 4 bases, and 9 bases lay outside the gene matches. The CDR3 is made up of 16 amino acids. CDR3 protein: CASSTETGDRGTEAFF. The CDR3 DNA reads as TGTGCCAGTAGTACCGAAACGGGGGACAGGGGCACTGAAGCTTTCTTT.

This clone was found many times. The CDR3 DNA reads TGTGCCAGAGGGACACCTATGCCTGGGGTGCAGTACTTC. It translates to CARGTPMPGVQYF. This sequence joins TRBV2 and TRBJ2-7; tentatively, D is TRBD1 (6 bases). Germline CDR1 SNHLY, CDR2 FYNNEI. CDR3 length equals 13 residues. V was clipped by 9 bases and J by 9 bases, with 21 bases between them.

This chain links TRBV6-5 with TRBJ2-1; TRBD2 matches at 9 bases. The V and J ends lost 2 bases and 8 bases, in that order; junction bases with no gene match: 7. Germline V lookup: CDR1 MNHEY, CDR2 SVGAGI. This CDR3 is built from 15 residues. CDR3 loop: CASSYGSGRIDEQFF. The CDR3 region has the DNA TGTGCCAGCAGTTACGGGAGCGGGAGGATCGATGAGCAGTTCTTC.

The V and J genes are TRBV9 and TRBJ1-1; D remains unclear. Looked up from germline, CDR1 is SGDLS and CDR2 is YYNGEE. CDR3 length equals 14 residues. V was trimmed by 2 bases and J by 0 bases, leaving 8 bases between them. In DNA, the CDR3 is TGTGCCAGCAGCGTCGGCAGGTTGAACACTGAAGCTTTCTTT. Translating it yields CASSVGRLNTEAFF.

The chain employs TRBV24-1 and TRBJ2-5; TRBD2 matches at 14 bases. The CDR3 loop spans 16 amino acids. Germline V gene data show CDR1 as KGHDR and CDR2 as SFDVKD. Trimming cost V 4 bases and J 4 bases; bases outside gene matches: 4. CDR3 nucleotide sequence: TGTGCCACCAGTGACGAAGGGACTAGCGGGAGAGAGACCCAGTACTTC. Translated: CATSDEGTSGRETQYF.

Here the CDR3 DNA reads TGTGCCAGCAGCCCAGAACAGGGGGCGTATGATGAAGCTTTCTTT. It encodes CASSPEQGAYDEAFF. The rearrangement uses TRBV3-1 (or the pseudogene TRBV3-2) and TRBJ1-1, with 9 bases aligning to TRBD1. The CDR3 is 15 amino acids. The junction had 10 bases not matched to a gene; V was cut back by 4 bases and J by 7 bases. Germline loops: CDR1 LGHDT, CDR2 YNNKEL (reference sequence).

The J gene is TRBJ2-5, the V gene TRBV7-6; 11 bases align to TRBD2. V dropped 0 bases and J dropped 1; count of bases not matched to a gene: 10. The CDR3 totals 19 residues. Germline CDR1 is SGHVS and CDR2 is FNYEAQ. The DNA for the CDR3 is TGTGCCAGCAGCTTAGCCCCCTCGACTAGCGGGAACCCCCAAGAGACCCAGTACTTC. Amino acid sequence: CASSLAPSTSGNPQETQYF.

The chain recombines TRBV18 with TRBJ1-2, with 9 positions matching TRBD1. CDR3 length: 14 residues. Trimming cost V 3 bases and J 2 bases; bases outside gene matches: 1. The germline CDR1 and CDR2 sequences are KGHSH and LQKENI. CDR3 residues: CASSPGTGNYGYTF. In nucleotides, the CDR3 is TGTGCCAGCTCACCCGGGACAGGGAACTATGGCTACACCTTC.

The chain carries TRBV5-4 and TRBJ2-7; 7 nucleotides line up with TRBD2. The germline CDR1 and CDR2 sequences are SGHNT and YYREEE (reference sequence). This CDR3 comprises 15 residues. V was pared by 0 bases and J by 1 base, with 4 bases of the junction left unmatched. CDR3: CASSLAASGSYEQYF. The CDR3 nucleotides read TGTGCCAGCAGCTTGGCCGCTAGCGGTTCCTACGAGCAGTACTTC.

V and J are TRBV11-2 and TRBJ1-5, with D possibly matching TRBD1 (6 bases). The CDR3 runs to 16 residues. Germline values: CDR1 SGHAT, CDR2 FQNNGV. Trimming cost V 5 bases and J 0 bases, with 14 bases left between them. Here the CDR3 DNA reads TGTGCCAGCAGCCCCCGGGGGGGGGCTAGCAATCAGCCCCAGCATTTT. Protein product: CASSPRGGASNQPQHF.

This sequence joins TRBV10-1 and TRBJ1-5, with 9 bases that match TRBD1. CDR3 length: 16 residues. Germline V gene data show CDR1 as WNHNN and CDR2 as SYGVQD (reference sequence). Trimming at V came to 8 bases and at J to 0 bases, leaving 8 bases not matched to a gene. CDR3 sequence reads: CASQDRGVYSNQPQHF. In DNA, the CDR3 is TGCGCCAGCCAAGACAGGGGGGTCTATAGCAATCAGCCCCAGCATTTT.

The chain carries TRBV2 and TRBJ2-5; D might be TRBD1 (6 bases). Looked up from germline, CDR1 is SNHLY and CDR2 is FYNNEI. V was pared by 4 bases and J by 5 bases, with 11 bases between. The CDR3 runs 13 residues. In DNA, the CDR3 is TGTGCCAGCAGTGGGACCCAGGGGGAGACCCAGTACTTC. It codes for CASSGTQGETQYF.

This chain joins TRBV28 and TRBJ2-5; TRBD2 agrees at 9 bases. Trimming took 8 bases from V and 10 from J; bases not matched to a gene: 8. Germline CDR1 reads MDHEN; CDR2 reads SYDVKM. The CDR3 is 12 amino acids. The CDR3 DNA follows: TGTGCCAGCGGGCTAGCGGGGCCGAACCAGTACTTC. This codes for CASGLAGPNQYF.

The chain links TRBV5-4 to TRBJ1-2, with D perhaps TRBD1 (6 bases). Germline loops: CDR1 SGHNT, CDR2 YYREEE (reference sequence). The CDR3 covers 13 residues. Trimming left V 0 bases short and J 6 bases short, with 9 bases between. CDR3 loop: CASSLAGGDGYTF. CDR3 in DNA: TGTGCCAGCAGCTTGGCTGGGGGCGATGGCTACACCTTC.

The chain uses TRBV5-1 and TRBJ1-1, with D possibly TRBD1 on 6 matching bases. CDR3 size: 15 residues. Deletions cut 2 bases from V and 7 bases from J, with 18 bases between. Germline CDR1 and CDR2: SGHRS and YFSETQ. This CDR3 reads CASSLEGQPNGEAFF. CDR3 DNA sequence: TGCGCCAGCAGCTTAGAAGGACAGCCGAACGGTGAAGCTTTCTTT.

The chain joins TRBV21-1 to TRBJ2-5; the D call TRBD1 from the table was never checked on the DNA. TRBV21-1 is tagged as a pseudogene. CDR3 length equals 15 residues. The CDR3 sequence is CASSTRQSYEETQYF. For the CDR3, the DNA is TGTGCCAGCAGCACTCGACAGTCATATGAAGAGACCCAGTACTTC.

V gene TRBV7-8 combines with J gene TRBJ1-1; 7 nucleotides agree with TRBD1. The CDR3 contains 13 residues. J gave up 5 bases and V 7 bases, and 7 bases lay outside the gene matches. CDR1 and CDR2 (germline): SGHVS, FQNEAQ. CDR3 nucleotide sequence: TGTGCCAGCAAGACCACAGGGGAGACTGAAGCTTTCTTT. Its translation is CASKTTGETEAFF. Full variable domain (outside the CDR3, taken from reference TRBV7-8 and TRBJ1-1): GAGVSQSPRYKVAKRGQDVALRCDPISGHVSLFWYQQALGQGPEFLTYFQNEAQLDKSGLPSDRFFAERPEGSVSTLKIQRTQQEDSAVYLCASKTTGETEAFFGQGTRLTVV.

The chain combines TRBV15 with TRBJ1-5; D ambiguous. Germline lookup yields CDR1 LNHNV and CDR2 YYDKDF (reference sequence). CDR3 length: 13 residues. V lost 4 bases and J 6 bases, leaving 10 bases between the germline ends. CDR3 sequence reads: CATSKTIIQPQHF. CDR3 bases: TGTGCCACCAGCAAAACTATTATTCAGCCCCAGCATTTT.

This clone was observed a handful of times. This sequence joins TRBV3-1 (or the pseudogene TRBV3-2) and TRBJ1-5; 9 bases match TRBD1. CDR3 length equals 15 residues. The trim removed 4 bases at V and 2 bases at J, leaving 3 bases unmatched. Germline V gene data show CDR1 as LGHDT and CDR2 as YNNKEL (reference sequence). In DNA form, the CDR3 reads TGTGCCAGCAGCCCAGGGACAGGGCGCAATCAGCCCCAGCATTTT. Translated: CASSPGTGRNQPQHF.

The chain uses TRBV27 and TRBJ2-2; possibly TRBD1 for D (5 bases). This CDR3 region has 14 residues. With 3 bases removed from V and 4 bases from J, the gap between germline ends came to 9 bases. Germline assignment: CDR1 MNHEY and CDR2 SMNVEV (reference sequence). The CDR3 loop is CASSFQGPTGELFF. CDR3 sequence (DNA): TGTGCCAGCAGTTTTCAGGGCCCCACCGGGGAGCTGTTTTTT.

V and J are TRBV7-2 and TRBJ2-7, with 7 bases aligning to TRBD2. The CDR3 spans 16 residues. Per germline, CDR1 SGHTA and CDR2 FQGNSA. With V trimmed by 1 base and J by 3 bases, 9 bases remained unmatched. The CDR3 DNA sequence: TGTGCCAGCAGCTTAGGGGGCGGAGCGGGATTCTACGAGCAGTACTTC. This encodes CASSLGGGAGFYEQYF. The full variable domain, its missing parts supplied by reference TRBV7-2 and TRBJ2-7, is GAGVSQSPSNKVTEKGKDVELRCDPISGHTALYWYRQSLGQGLEFLIYFQGNSAPDKSGLPSDRFSAERTGGSVSTLTIQRTQQEDSAVYLCASSLGGGAGFYEQYFGPGTRLTVT.

The chain uses TRBV29-1 and TRBJ1-5, with D hard to call. There are 14 residues in the CDR3. CDR1 and CDR2 from the germline V gene are SQVTM and ANQGSEA. V was clipped by 3 bases and J by 0 bases, with 9 bases between them. The CDR3 loop is CSVDSGDSNQPQHF. DNA of the CDR3: TGCAGCGTTGACTCGGGAGATAGCAATCAGCCCCAGCATTTT.

For this clone: One junction end does not reproduce the germline sequence, and a read error may be involved. The chain recombines TRBV7-7 with TRBJ2-2; 13 nucleotides align to TRBD2. Germline V gene data show CDR1 as SSHAT and CDR2 as FNYEAQ (reference sequence). This CDR3 spans 19 amino acids. CDR3 nucleotides: TGTGCTAGCAGCCAAGGACTAGCGGGAGCAATAGGGTCCACCGGGGAGCTGTTTTTT. Protein sequence: CASSQGLAGAIGSTGELFF.

The V call is TRBV7-2, the J call TRBJ2-7; 14 nucleotides line up with TRBD2. With 2 bases clipped from V and 0 bases from J, the junction kept 9 bases outside the gene matches. This CDR3 is 19 amino acids long. CDR1 is SGHTA and CDR2 is FQGNSA in the germline V gene. The CDR3 nucleotides read TGTGCCAGCAGCTTATTTCTAGGGACTAGCGGGAGTATCTCCTACGAGCAGTACTTC. Encoded protein: CASSLFLGTSGSISYEQYF.

This clone has only a few counts. The CDR3 nucleotides read TGTGCCTGGAGTGTTTCAGGTTTCTATGGCTACACCTTC. Translating it yields CAWSVSGFYGYTF. The V gene is TRBV30, the J gene TRBJ1-2; D remains ambiguous. The CDR3 sequence is 13 residues long. The germline V gene encodes CDR1 GTSNPN and CDR2 SVGIG (reference sequence). V lost 0 bases and J 4 bases, leaving 9 bases between the germline ends.

V gene TRBV3-1 (or the pseudogene TRBV3-2) combines with J gene TRBJ2-7; weak D call: TRBD2 (6 bases). Germline V gene data show CDR1 as LGHDT and CDR2 as YNNKEL (reference sequence). The CDR3 extends over 14 amino acids. The germline V and J ends were trimmed by 3 bases and 3 bases, with 12 bases remaining between them. The CDR3 sequence: CASSHRERLYEQYF. DNA for the CDR3: TGTGCCAGCAGCCACCGGGAGAGACTCTACGAGCAGTACTTC.

The chain carries TRBV3-1 (or the pseudogene TRBV3-2) and TRBJ1-5; 9 positions agree with TRBD1. The CDR3 runs 20 residues. Germline V gene data show CDR1 as LGHDT and CDR2 as YNNKEL (reference sequence). Trimming took 4 bases from V and 3 from J; bases not matched to a gene: 19. The CDR3 DNA follows: TGTGCCAGCAGCCCACCAAACGGGGACAGGGTAAATTGGGACAATCAGCCCCAGCATTTT. This translates into CASSPPNGDRVNWDNQPQHF.